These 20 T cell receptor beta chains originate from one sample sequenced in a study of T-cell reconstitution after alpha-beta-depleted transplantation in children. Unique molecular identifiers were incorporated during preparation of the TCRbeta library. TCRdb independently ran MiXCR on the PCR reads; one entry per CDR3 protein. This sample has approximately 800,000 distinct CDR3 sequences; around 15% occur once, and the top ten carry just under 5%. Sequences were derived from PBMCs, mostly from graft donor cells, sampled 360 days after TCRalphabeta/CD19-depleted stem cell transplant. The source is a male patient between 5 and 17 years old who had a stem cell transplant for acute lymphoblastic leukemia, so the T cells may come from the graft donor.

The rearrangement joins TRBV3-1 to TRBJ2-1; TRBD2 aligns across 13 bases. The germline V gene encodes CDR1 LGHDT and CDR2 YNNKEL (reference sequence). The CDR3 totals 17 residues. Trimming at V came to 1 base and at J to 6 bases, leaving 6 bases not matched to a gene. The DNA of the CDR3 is TGTGCCAGCAGCCAAGGCGGACTAGCGGGAGTTGCCAATGAGCAGTTCTTC. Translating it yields CASSQGGLAGVANEQFF.

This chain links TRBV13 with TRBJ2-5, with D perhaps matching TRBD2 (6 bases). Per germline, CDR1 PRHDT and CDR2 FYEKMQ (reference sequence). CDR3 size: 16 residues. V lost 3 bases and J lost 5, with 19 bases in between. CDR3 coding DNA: TGTGCCAGCAGCTTCCCCGCCAGGGAGGAGGCCGAGACCCAGTACTTC. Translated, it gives CASSFPAREEAETQYF. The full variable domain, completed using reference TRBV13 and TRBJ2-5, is AAGVIQSPRHLIKEKRETATLKCYPIPRHDTVYWYQQGPGQDPQFLISFYEKMQSDKGSIPDRFSAQQFSDYHSELNMSSLELGDSALYFCASSFPAREEAETQYFGPGTRLLVL.

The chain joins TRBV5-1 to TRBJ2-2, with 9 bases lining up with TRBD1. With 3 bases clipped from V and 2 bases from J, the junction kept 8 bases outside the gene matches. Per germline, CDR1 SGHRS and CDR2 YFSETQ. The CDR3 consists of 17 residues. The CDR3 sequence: CASSSIYRGPNTGELFF. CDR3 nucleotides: TGCGCCAGCAGCTCCATATACAGGGGGCCTAACACCGGGGAGCTGTTTTTT.

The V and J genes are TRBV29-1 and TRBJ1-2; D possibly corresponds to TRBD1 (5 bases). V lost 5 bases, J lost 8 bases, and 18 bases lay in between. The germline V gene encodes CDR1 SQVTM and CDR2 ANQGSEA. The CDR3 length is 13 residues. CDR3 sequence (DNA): TGCAGCGTTTTGGGGGACCTCGTTCGGGGCTACACCTTC. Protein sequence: CSVLGDLVRGYTF.

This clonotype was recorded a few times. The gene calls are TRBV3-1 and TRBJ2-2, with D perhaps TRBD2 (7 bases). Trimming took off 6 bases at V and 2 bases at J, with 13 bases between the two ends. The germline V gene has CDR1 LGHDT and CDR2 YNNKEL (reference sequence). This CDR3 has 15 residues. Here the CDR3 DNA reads TGTGCCAGCAGAGCGGGACATCTTAACACCGGGGAGCTGTTTTTT. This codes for CASRAGHLNTGELFF.

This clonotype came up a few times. Written as DNA, the CDR3 is TGTGCCAGCAGCCCCGGGGGGGGGCGAGGGACATTTCAGTACTTC. It translates to CASSPGGGRGTFQYF. The chain recombines TRBV9 with TRBJ2-4; 8 bases are a match to TRBD2. Germline CDR1 reads SGDLS; CDR2 reads YYNGEE. The length of the CDR3 is 15 residues. Trimming removed 4 bases from V and 11 bases from J; junction bases left unmatched: 14.

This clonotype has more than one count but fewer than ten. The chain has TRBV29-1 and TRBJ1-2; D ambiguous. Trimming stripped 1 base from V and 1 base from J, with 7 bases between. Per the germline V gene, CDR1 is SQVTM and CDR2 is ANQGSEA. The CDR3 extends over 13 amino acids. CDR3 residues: CSVEGQDNYGYTF. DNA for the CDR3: TGCAGCGTTGAAGGGCAAGATAACTATGGCTACACCTTC.

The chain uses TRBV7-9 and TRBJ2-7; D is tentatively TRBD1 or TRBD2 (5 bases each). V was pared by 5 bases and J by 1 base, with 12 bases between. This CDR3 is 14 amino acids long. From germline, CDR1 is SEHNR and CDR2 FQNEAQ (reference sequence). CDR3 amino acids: CASSEPGRSYEQYF. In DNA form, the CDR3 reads TGTGCCAGCAGCGAACCGGGACGGTCCTACGAGCAGTACTTC.

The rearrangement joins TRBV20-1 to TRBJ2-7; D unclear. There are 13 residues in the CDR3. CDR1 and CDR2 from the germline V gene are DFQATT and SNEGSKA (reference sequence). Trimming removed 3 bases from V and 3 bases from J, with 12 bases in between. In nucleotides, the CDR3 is TGCAGTGCTAGGTACAGCCCCTACTACGAGCAGTACTTC. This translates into CSARYSPYYEQYF.

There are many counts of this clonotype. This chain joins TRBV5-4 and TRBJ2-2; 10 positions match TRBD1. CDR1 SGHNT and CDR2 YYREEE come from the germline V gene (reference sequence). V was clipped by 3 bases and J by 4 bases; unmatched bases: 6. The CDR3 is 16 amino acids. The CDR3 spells CASSSGTGALTGELFF. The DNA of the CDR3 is TGTGCCAGCAGCTCCGGGACAGGGGCCCTCACCGGGGAGCTGTTTTTT. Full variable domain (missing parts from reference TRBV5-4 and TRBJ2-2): ETGVTQSPTHLIKTRGQQVTLRCSSQSGHNTVSWYQQALGQGPQFIFQYYREEENGRGNFPPRFSGLQFPNYSSELNVNALELDDSALYLCASSSGTGALTGELFFGEGSRLTVL.

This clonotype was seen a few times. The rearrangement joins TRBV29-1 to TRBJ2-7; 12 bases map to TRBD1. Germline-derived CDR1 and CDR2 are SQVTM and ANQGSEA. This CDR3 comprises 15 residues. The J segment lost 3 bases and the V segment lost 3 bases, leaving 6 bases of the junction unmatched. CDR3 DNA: TGCAGCGTTGACCTCGGGACAGGGGGCCACTACGAGCAGTACTTC. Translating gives CSVDLGTGGHYEQYF.

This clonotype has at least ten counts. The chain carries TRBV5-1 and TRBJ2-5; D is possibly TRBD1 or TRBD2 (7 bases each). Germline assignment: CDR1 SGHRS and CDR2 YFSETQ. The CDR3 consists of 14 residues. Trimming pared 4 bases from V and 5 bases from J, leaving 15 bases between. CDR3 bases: TGCGCCAGCAGCAGCAGGGGGGGTTTTGAGACCCAGTACTTC. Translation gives CASSSRGGFETQYF.

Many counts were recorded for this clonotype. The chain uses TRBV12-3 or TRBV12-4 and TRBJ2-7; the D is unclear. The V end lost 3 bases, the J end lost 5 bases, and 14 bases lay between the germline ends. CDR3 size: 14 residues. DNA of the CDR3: TGTGCCAGCAGTTTTAAAGGGTTTGACCACGAGCAGTACTTC. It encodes CASSFKGFDHEQYF.

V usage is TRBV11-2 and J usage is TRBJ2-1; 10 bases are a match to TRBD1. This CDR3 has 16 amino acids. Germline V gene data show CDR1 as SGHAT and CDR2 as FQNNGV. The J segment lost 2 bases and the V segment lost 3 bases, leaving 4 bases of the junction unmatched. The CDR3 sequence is CASSFEGTGAYNEQFF. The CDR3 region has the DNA TGTGCCAGCAGCTTCGAAGGGACAGGGGCCTACAATGAGCAGTTCTTC. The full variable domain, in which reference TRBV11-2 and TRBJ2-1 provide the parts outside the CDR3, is EAGVAQSPRYKIIEKRQSVAFWCNPISGHATLYWYQQILGQGPKLLIQFQNNGVVDDSQLPKDRFSAERLKGVDSTLKIQPAKLEDSAVYLCASSFEGTGAYNEQFFGPGTRLTVL.

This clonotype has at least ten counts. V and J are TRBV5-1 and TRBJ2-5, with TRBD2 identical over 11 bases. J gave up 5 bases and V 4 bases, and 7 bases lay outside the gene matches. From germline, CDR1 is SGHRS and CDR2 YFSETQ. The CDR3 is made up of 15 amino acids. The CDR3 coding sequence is TGCGCCAGCAGCCGAGTAGCGGGAGGGCCGGAGACCCAGTACTTC. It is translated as CASSRVAGGPETQYF.

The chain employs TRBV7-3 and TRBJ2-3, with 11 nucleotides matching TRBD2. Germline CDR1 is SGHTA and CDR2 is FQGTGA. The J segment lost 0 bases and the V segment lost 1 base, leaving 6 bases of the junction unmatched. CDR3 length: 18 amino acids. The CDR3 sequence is CASSLNRLAGGSTDTQYF. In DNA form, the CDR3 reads TGTGCCAGCAGCTTAAATCGGCTAGCGGGAGGAAGCACAGATACGCAGTATTTT.

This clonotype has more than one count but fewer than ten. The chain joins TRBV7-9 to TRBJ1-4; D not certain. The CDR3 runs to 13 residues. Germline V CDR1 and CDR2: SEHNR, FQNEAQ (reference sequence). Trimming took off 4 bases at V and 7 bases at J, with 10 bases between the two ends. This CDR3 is CASSWTGVEKLFF. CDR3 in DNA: TGTGCCAGCAGCTGGACCGGGGTTGAAAAACTGTTTTTT.

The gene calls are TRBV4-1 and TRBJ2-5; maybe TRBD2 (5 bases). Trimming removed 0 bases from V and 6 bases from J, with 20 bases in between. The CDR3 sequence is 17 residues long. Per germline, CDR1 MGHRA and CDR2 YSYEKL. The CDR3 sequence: CASSQDRGLAWWKTQYF. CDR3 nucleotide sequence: TGCGCCAGCAGCCAAGATCGCGGACTGGCGTGGTGGAAGACCCAGTACTTC.

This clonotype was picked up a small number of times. CDR3 nucleotide sequence: TGCAGTGCTAAACCCCTAGTAGCAGGGTATACGCAGTATTTT. Its protein product is CSAKPLVAGYTQYF. V usage is TRBV20-1 and J usage is TRBJ2-3, with D possibly being TRBD1 (5 bases). The V gene's germline CDR1 is DFQATT and CDR2 SNEGSKA (reference sequence). V lost 4 bases and J lost 7, with 18 bases in between. The CDR3 consists of 14 residues.

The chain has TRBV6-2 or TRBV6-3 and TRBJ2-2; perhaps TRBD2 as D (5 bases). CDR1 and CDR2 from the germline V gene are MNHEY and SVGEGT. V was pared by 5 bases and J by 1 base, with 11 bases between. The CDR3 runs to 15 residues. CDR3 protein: CASSGRGRNTGELFF. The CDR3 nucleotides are TGTGCCAGCAGTGGCCGCGGGCGGAACACCGGGGAGCTGTTTTTT.